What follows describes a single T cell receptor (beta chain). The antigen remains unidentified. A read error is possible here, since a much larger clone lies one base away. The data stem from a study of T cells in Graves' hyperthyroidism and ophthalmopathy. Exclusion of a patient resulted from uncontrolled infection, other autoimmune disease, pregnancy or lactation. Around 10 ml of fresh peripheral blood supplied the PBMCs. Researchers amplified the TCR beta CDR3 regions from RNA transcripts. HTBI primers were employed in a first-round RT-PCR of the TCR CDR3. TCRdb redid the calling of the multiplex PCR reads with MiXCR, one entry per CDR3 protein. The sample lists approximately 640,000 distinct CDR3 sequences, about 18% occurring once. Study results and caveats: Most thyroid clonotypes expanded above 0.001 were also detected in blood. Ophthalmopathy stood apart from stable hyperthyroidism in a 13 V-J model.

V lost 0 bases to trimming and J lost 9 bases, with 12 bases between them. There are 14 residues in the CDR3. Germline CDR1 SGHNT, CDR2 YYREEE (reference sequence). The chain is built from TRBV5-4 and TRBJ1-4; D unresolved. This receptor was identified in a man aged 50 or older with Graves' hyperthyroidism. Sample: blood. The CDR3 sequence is CASSLDPDNKKLFF. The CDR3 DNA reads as TGTGCCAGCAGCTTGGATCCAGACAATAAAAAACTGTTTTTT.